This paragraph reports one TCR beta chain. Its antigen is currently unknown. This record belongs to a study of CD8 T cells in ankylosing spondylitis. Findings and limits, study-wide: Within matched ankylosing spondylitis synovial fluid, disease-linked clones were reportedly significantly enriched. In ankylosing spondylitis blood, a motif of eight highly homologous TCR beta variants appeared characteristic.

The V gene end was trimmed by 5 bases and the J gene end by 6 bases; junction bases not matched to a gene: 0. Germline CDR1 and CDR2: LNHDA and SQIVND (reference sequence). CDR3 length equals 12 residues. Each CDR3 protein is one row after TCRdb ran MiXCR on the 5' RACE reads. Of a few hundred thousand distinct CDR3 sequences in the sample, about 20% were seen once. This TCR derives from a male donor with ankylosing spondylitis. The V call is TRBV19, the J call TRBJ2-2; 7 nucleotides match TRBD1. The sample taken for sequencing was blood, either unsorted or a sorted T cell fraction (not recorded which). The CDR3 DNA reads as TGTGCCAGTAGTGACAGGGCCGGGGAGCTGTTTTTT. Amino acids: CASSDRAGELFF.